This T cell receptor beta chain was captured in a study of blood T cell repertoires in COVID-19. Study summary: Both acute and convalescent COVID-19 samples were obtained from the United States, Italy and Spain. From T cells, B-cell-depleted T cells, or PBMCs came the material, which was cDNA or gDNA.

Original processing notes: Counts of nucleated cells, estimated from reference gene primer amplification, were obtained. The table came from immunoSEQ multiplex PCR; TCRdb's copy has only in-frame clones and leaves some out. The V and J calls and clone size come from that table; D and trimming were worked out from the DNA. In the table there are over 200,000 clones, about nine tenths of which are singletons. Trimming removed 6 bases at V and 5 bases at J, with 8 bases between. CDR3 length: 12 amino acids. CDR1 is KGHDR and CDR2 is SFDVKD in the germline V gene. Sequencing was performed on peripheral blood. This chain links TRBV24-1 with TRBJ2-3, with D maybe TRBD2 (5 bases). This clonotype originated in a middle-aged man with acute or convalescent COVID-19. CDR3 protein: CATSFRGDTQYF. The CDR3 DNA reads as TGTGCCACCAGTTTTCGGGGAGATACGCAGTATTTT.